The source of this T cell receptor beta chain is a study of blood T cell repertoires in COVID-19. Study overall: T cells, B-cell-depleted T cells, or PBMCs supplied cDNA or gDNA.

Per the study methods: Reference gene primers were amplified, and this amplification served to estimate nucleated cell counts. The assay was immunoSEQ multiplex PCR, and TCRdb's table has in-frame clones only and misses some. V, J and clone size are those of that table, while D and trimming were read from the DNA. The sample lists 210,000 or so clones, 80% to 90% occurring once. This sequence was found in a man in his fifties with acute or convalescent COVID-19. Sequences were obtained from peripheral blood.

The chain's CDR3 is CASSPPSRGADTQYF. CDR3 nucleotide sequence: TGTGCCAGCTCACCTCCAAGCAGGGGAGCAGATACGCAGTATTTT. The chain is built from TRBV18 and TRBJ2-3; TRBD1 is a possible D gene (6 bases). The V end was cut by 3 bases, the J end by 4 bases, with 14 bases between. CDR3 length equals 15 residues. The germline V gene has CDR1 KGHSH and CDR2 LQKENI.